This T cell receptor (beta chain) was obtained from a study of blood T cells in healthy people across ages. Findings and caveats of the study: Age brought a roughly linear fall in TCR beta diversity measured per million T cells.

This CDR3 region has 13 residues. Germline CDR1 reads SGHKS; CDR2 reads YYEKEE (reference sequence). V trimming: 7 bases; J trimming: 4 bases; junction bases outside the gene matches: 0. Primers used in a second PCR of roughly 6 to 12 cycles were a sample-barcoded 5' primer and a J-beta primer mix. Each CDR3 protein gets one entry after TCRdb re-called the 5' RACE reads with MiXCR. The sample consists of some 690,000 distinct CDR3 sequences, 22% of them appearing once. The sample holds many counts of this clonotype. What it recognizes is unknown. The gene calls are TRBV5-5 and TRBJ2-1; 12 nucleotides match TRBD2. The material sequenced was blood. The receptor was derived from a man aged 65 to 79 in good health. In DNA, the CDR3 is TGTGCCAGCGGACTAGCGGGGTACAATGAGCAGTTCTTC. It yields the protein CASGLAGYNEQFF. The full variable domain, in which reference TRBV5-5 and TRBJ2-1 provide the parts outside the CDR3, is DAGVTQSPTHLIKTRGQQVTLRCSPISGHKSVSWYQQVLGQGPQFIFQYYEKEERGRGNFPDRFSARQFPNYSSELNVNALLLGDSALYLCASGLAGYNEQFFGPGTRLTVL.